This T cell receptor (beta chain) was identified during a study of cytomegalovirus exposure and HLA in healthy donors. Primers included in the PCR were 60 Vbeta and 13 Jbeta primers. The assay was immunoSEQ multiplex PCR, and TCRdb's table has in-frame clones only and misses some. This table holds 150,000 to 200,000 clones, roughly 80% found once. From germline, CDR1 is LGHNA and CDR2 YNFKEQ. The V end was cut by 0 bases, the J end by 3 bases, with 13 bases between. This CDR3 spans 16 amino acids. The sequence derives from a woman aged 50 to 60 in good health and CMV-seronegative. This chain links TRBV4-2 with TRBJ2-3, with TRBD1 as a possible D gene (5 bases). The specimen was PBMCs. The CDR3 DNA is TGTGCCAGCAGCCAAGAAGGGCAGGGTCAGACAGATACGCAGTATTTT. This sequence encodes CASSQEGQGQTDTQYF.